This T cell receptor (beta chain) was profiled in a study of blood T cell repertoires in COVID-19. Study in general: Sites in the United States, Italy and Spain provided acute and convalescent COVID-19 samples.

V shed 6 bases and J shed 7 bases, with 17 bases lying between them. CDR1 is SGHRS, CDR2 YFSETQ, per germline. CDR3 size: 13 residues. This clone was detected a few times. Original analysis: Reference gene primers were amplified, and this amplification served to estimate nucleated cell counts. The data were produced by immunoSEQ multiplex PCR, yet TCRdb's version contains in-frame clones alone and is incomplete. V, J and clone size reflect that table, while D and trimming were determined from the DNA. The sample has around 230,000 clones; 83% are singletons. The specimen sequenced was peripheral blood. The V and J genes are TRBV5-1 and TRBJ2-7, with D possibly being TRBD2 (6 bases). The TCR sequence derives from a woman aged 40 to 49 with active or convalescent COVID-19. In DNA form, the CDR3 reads TGCGCCAGCACGTCCATCCTAAGCGGGGAGCAGTACTTC. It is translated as CASTSILSGEQYF. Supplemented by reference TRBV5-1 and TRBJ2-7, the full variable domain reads KAGVTQTPRYLIKTRGQQVTLSCSPISGHRSVSWYQQTPGQGLQFLFEYFSETQRNKGNFPGRFSGRQFSNSRSEMNVSTLELGDSALYLCASTSILSGEQYFGPGTRLTVT.